These 28 T cell receptor beta chains came from one sample sequenced in a study of control samples from healthy donors and cancer patients. Profiled with immunoSEQ multiplex PCR; TCRdb holds only in-frame clones, not every one. The sample yields about 130,000 clones, about 90% seen once. What was sequenced was blood. These receptors all stem from a young man in good health.

The chain is built from TRBV30 and TRBJ1-5; tentative D call: TRBD1 (6 bases). The germline CDR1 and CDR2 sequences are GTSNPN and SVGIG (reference sequence). The CDR3 length is 13 residues. Trimming removed 4 bases from V and 3 bases from J, with 10 bases in between. The CDR3 here is CAWMGHNNQPQHF. The CDR3, as DNA: TGTGCCTGGATGGGACACAACAATCAGCCCCAGCATTTT.

V and J are TRBV30 and TRBJ2-5; tentatively, D is TRBD2 (6 bases). The CDR3 length is 14 residues. Germline V gene sequence: CDR1 GTSNPN, CDR2 SVGIG (reference sequence). V lost 5 bases to trimming and J lost 2 bases, with 15 bases between them. The CDR3 spells CAWGGVTPQETQYF. CDR3 coding DNA: TGTGCCTGGGGAGGGGTGACCCCACAAGAGACCCAGTACTTC.

The chain employs TRBV28 and TRBJ2-7, with 8 bases that match TRBD1. CDR3 length: 15 residues. J was trimmed by 1 base and V by 3 bases; bases with no gene match: 5. Germline V gene lookup returns CDR1 MDHEN and CDR2 SYDVKM. The CDR3 region has the DNA TGTGCCAGCAGTTTCCCGACAGGGGCATCCTACGAGCAGTACTTC. The encoded protein is CASSFPTGASYEQYF. The full variable domain, in which reference TRBV28 and TRBJ2-7 provide the parts outside the CDR3, is DVKVTQSSRYLVKRTGEKVFLECVQDMDHENMFWYRQDPGLGLRLIYFSYDVKMKEKGDIPEGYSVSREKKERFSLILESASTNQTSMYLCASSFPTGASYEQYFGPGTRLTVT.

This clone occurred once. J is TRBJ1-4 and V is TRBV18, with 10 bases matching TRBD1. CDR3 length: 15 amino acids. The J segment lost 7 bases and the V segment lost 3 bases, leaving 5 bases of the junction unmatched. The V gene's germline CDR1 is KGHSH and CDR2 LQKENI. The DNA for the CDR3 is TGTGCCAGCTCACCGGGACAGGGGAGTGGTGAAAAACTGTTTTTT. It codes for CASSPGQGSGEKLFF. The variable domain in full, with the rest retrieved from reference TRBV18 and TRBJ1-4, is NAGVMQNPRHLVRRRGQEARLRCSPMKGHSHVYWYRQLPEEGLKFMVYLQKENIIDESGMPKERFSAEFPKEGPSILRIQQVVRGDSAAYFCASSPGQGSGEKLFFGSGTQLSVL.

This sequence joins TRBV28 and TRBJ1-4, with D unclear. Germline assignment: CDR1 MDHEN and CDR2 SYDVKM. Trimming removed 8 bases at V and 4 bases at J, with 17 bases between. The CDR3 has 15 residues. The CDR3, as DNA: TGTGCCAGCGTACCTCTGGCCGGGGTTAATGAAAAACTGTTTTTT. Protein product: CASVPLAGVNEKLFF.

This sequence joins TRBV6-5 and TRBJ2-6; D remains ambiguous. Trimming shortened V by 6 bases and J by 1 base, and 7 bases separated the two germline ends. The CDR3 sequence is 14 residues long. Germline V gives CDR1 MNHEY, CDR2 SVGAGI. DNA of the CDR3: TGTGCCAGCAGGCAGGAGTCTGGGGCCAACGTCCTGACTTTC. Translation gives CASRQESGANVLTF.

The V gene is TRBV11-2, the J gene TRBJ1-5; D may be TRBD1 (6 bases). CDR3 length: 13 residues. V lost 6 bases and J 3 bases, leaving 9 bases between the germline ends. Germline V lookup: CDR1 SGHAT, CDR2 FQNNGV. CDR3 protein: CASSSGVNQPQHF. The CDR3 DNA follows: TGTGCCAGCAGTTCAGGGGTCAATCAGCCCCAGCATTTT.

The CDR3 DNA reads TGTGCCAGCAACTCGGAGGGGCTTGGGGCCAACGTCCTGACTTTC. It codes for CASNSEGLGANVLTF. The V and J genes are TRBV28 and TRBJ2-6; perhaps TRBD2 as D (6 bases). The V end was cut by 7 bases, the J end by 3 bases, with 13 bases between. The V gene's germline CDR1 is MDHEN and CDR2 SYDVKM. The CDR3 runs 15 residues.

The CDR3 region is CASRPTNNEQFF. CDR3 nucleotides: TGTGCCAGCAGGCCTACCAACAATGAGCAGTTCTTC. V usage is TRBV6-6 and J usage is TRBJ2-1, with unresolved D. V lost 6 bases and J 5 bases, leaving 8 bases between the germline ends. The CDR3 spans 12 residues. Per the germline V gene, CDR1 is MNHNY and CDR2 is SVGAGI (reference sequence).

This chain links TRBV14 with TRBJ2-7; 10 bases fit TRBD2. This CDR3 is built from 14 residues. Germline assignment: CDR1 SGHDN and CDR2 FVKESK. Trimming at V came to 4 bases and at J to 4 bases, leaving 4 bases not matched to a gene. The CDR3: CASSRLAGVYEQYF. As DNA, the CDR3 is TGTGCCAGCAGCCGGCTAGCGGGAGTTTACGAGCAGTACTTC.

As for this clone: Mismatch with germline at one junction end may stem from a read error. The gene calls are TRBV7-7 and TRBJ2-3; TRBD2 matches at 11 bases. Germline assignment: CDR1 SSHAT and CDR2 FNYEAQ (reference sequence). The CDR3 contains 16 residues. CDR3 in amino acids: CASSLKLAGGTDTQYF. The CDR3 nucleotides read TGTGCTAGCAGCTTAAAGCTAGCGGGAGGTACAGATACGCAGTATTTT.

The rearrangement joins TRBV6-6 to TRBJ2-2, with a possible D match to TRBD1 (5 bases). Trimming removed 5 bases at V and 3 bases at J, with 10 bases between. Germline CDR1 is MNHNY and CDR2 is SVGAGI (reference sequence). The CDR3 contains 14 residues. The CDR3 nucleotides are TGTGCCAGCAGTCCAGCCAGGGACACCGGGGAGCTGTTTTTT. This gives the protein CASSPARDTGELFF.

This chain links TRBV7-9 with TRBJ2-5; D uncertain. Germline V gene lookup returns CDR1 SEHNR and CDR2 FQNEAQ (reference sequence). The CDR3 runs to 13 residues. V gave up 2 bases and J gave up 5 bases, with 9 bases separating them. The DNA of the CDR3 is TGTGCCAGCAGCTTACCGGACGTGGAGACCCAGTACTTC. Translating gives CASSLPDVETQYF.

The genes are TRBV2 and TRBJ2-1, with TRBD2 identical over 7 bases. V shed 8 bases, J shed 5 bases, and the junction held 6 bases outside the gene matches. Germline assignment: CDR1 SNHLY and CDR2 FYNNEI. The CDR3 has 13 residues. CDR3 coding DNA: TGTGCCAGCTGGGAGACTAGCCACAATGAGCAGTTCTTC. This encodes CASWETSHNEQFF.

This clone was counted a single time. V and J are TRBV6-6 and TRBJ2-1, with 8 nucleotides matching TRBD2. The CDR3 totals 16 residues. Germline assignment: CDR1 MNHNY and CDR2 SVGAGI (reference sequence). V lost 7 bases to trimming and J lost 3 bases; unmatched junction nucleotides: 11. CDR3 region: CASTGKVAGHYNEQFF. CDR3 DNA sequence: TGTGCCAGCACTGGTAAGGTAGCGGGACACTACAATGAGCAGTTCTTC.

This chain uses TRBV9 with TRBJ1-2; 7 bases are a match to TRBD1. Trimming removed 6 bases from V and 2 bases from J; junction bases left unmatched: 13. The CDR3 covers 16 residues. Germline CDR1 and CDR2: SGDLS and YYNGEE. Written as DNA, the CDR3 is TGTGCCAGCACCCCAACCCCGGGACAGAAGAACTATGGCTACACCTTC. This gives the protein CASTPTPGQKNYGYTF.

The rearrangement joins TRBV7-3 to TRBJ2-3, with D perhaps matching TRBD2 (6 bases). The CDR3 contains 17 residues. Germline V CDR1 and CDR2: SGHTA, FQGTGA. With 5 bases removed from V and 1 base from J, the gap between germline ends came to 19 bases. The CDR3 sequence is CASSTRDSRGGTDTQYF. As DNA, the CDR3 is TGTGCCAGCAGCACTCGGGACTCTCGAGGGGGCACAGATACGCAGTATTTT.

The chain couples TRBV10-3 to TRBJ2-1; D not resolved. The V end lost 6 bases, the J end lost 0 bases, and 9 bases lay between the germline ends. CDR1 and CDR2 from the germline V gene are ENHRY and SYGVKD. This CDR3 is built from 14 residues. The CDR3 reads CAISAGSSYNEQFF. The CDR3 DNA reads as TGTGCCATCAGCGCCGGTAGCTCCTACAATGAGCAGTTCTTC.

The J gene is TRBJ1-1, the V gene TRBV9; D possibly corresponds to TRBD1 (5 bases). The germline CDR1 and CDR2 sequences are SGDLS and YYNGEE. The V end was cut by 3 bases, the J end by 7 bases, with 10 bases between. The CDR3 is 12 residues long. CDR3 DNA sequence: TGTGCCAGCAGCGCCGGGACTGATGAAGCTTTCTTT. Translation: CASSAGTDEAFF. Full variable domain (outside the CDR3, taken from reference TRBV9 and TRBJ1-1): DSGVTQTPKHLITATGQRVTLRCSPRSGDLSVYWYQQSLDQGLQFLIQYYNGEERAKGNILERFSAQQFPDLHSELNLSSLELGDSALYFCASSAGTDEAFFGQGTRLTVV.

The V call is TRBV25-1, the J call TRBJ1-2; D gene unclear. In germline, CDR1 is MGHDK, CDR2 SYGVNS. The CDR3 spans 12 residues. V lost 6 bases and J 4 bases, leaving 9 bases between the germline ends. This CDR3 reads CASSDITYGYTF. The CDR3 DNA follows: TGTGCCAGCAGCGACATAACCTATGGCTACACCTTC.

The chain recombines TRBV30 with TRBJ2-7, with 8 bases lining up with TRBD2. Germline V CDR1 and CDR2: GTSNPN, SVGIG (reference sequence). V lost 4 bases, J lost 6 bases, and 8 bases stayed unmatched. This CDR3 has 13 residues. CDR3 coding DNA: TGTGCCTGGACCCCCGGAGCGGGAGTCGAGCAGTACTTC. It encodes CAWTPGAGVEQYF. The full variable domain, with the rest looked up from reference TRBV30 and TRBJ2-7, is SQTIHQWPATLVQPVGSPLSLECTVEGTSNPNLYWYRQAAGRGLQLLFYSVGIGQISSEVPQNLSASRPQDRQFILSSKKLLLSDSGFYLCAWTPGAGVEQYFGPGTRLTVT.

V is TRBV18 and J is TRBJ1-1; 7 bases agree with TRBD1. This CDR3 spans 15 amino acids. Unmatched junction bases numbered 9, after V lost 4 bases and J lost 4 bases. Germline CDR1 and CDR2: KGHSH and LQKENI. The CDR3 sequence is CASSRSTGFSTEAFF. CDR3 sequence (DNA): TGTGCCAGCTCACGATCGACAGGGTTCAGCACTGAAGCTTTCTTT.

The chain links TRBV21-1 to TRBJ2-7; the table's TRBD2 call for D was not verified on the DNA. TRBV21-1 is marked as a pseudogene. The CDR3 extends over 17 amino acids. CDR3 sequence reads: CASSKDPLGRASYEQYF. In nucleotides, the CDR3 is TGTGCCAGCAGCAAAGACCCCCTCGGGAGGGCAAGCTACGAGCAGTACTTC.

This chain joins TRBV10-1 and TRBJ2-7, with 8 bases lining up with TRBD1. CDR1 and CDR2 from the germline V gene are WNHNN and SYGVQD (reference sequence). The CDR3 has 14 amino acids. Trimming cost V 1 base and J 5 bases; bases outside gene matches: 4. CDR3 region: CASSELDRVHEQYF. In DNA, the CDR3 is TGCGCCAGCAGTGAGTTGGACAGGGTCCACGAGCAGTACTTC.

This chain links TRBV3-1 (or the pseudogene TRBV3-2) with TRBJ1-5; no clear D. The V and J ends lost 4 bases and 5 bases respectively, with 9 bases between them. The CDR3 totals 13 residues. CDR1 and CDR2 from the germline V gene are LGHDT and YNNKEL (reference sequence). The CDR3 sequence is CASSPTPYQPQHF. CDR3 nucleotide sequence: TGTGCCAGCAGCCCTACCCCTTATCAGCCCCAGCATTTT.

A single count supports this clone. J is TRBJ2-2 and V is TRBV6-6, with D perhaps being TRBD1 or TRBD2 (6 bases each). The CDR3 length is 16 residues. Trimming stripped 0 bases from V and 0 bases from J, with 8 bases between. Germline V gene lookup returns CDR1 MNHNY and CDR2 SVGAGI (reference sequence). CDR3 DNA: TGTGCCAGCAGTTACTCGGGGGGCGCGAACACCGGGGAGCTGTTTTTT. As protein: CASSYSGGANTGELFF.

The chain combines TRBV11-2 with TRBJ1-2, with a weak D call TRBD1 (6 bases). Germline V lookup: CDR1 SGHAT, CDR2 FQNNGV. The CDR3 totals 15 residues. The V end was cut by 6 bases, the J end by 6 bases, with 20 bases between. CDR3 loop: CASSMTGGRKDGYTF. The CDR3 DNA is TGTGCCAGCAGTATGACCGGGGGGCGAAAGGATGGCTACACCTTC.

The rearrangement links TRBV6-5 to TRBJ1-5, with D uncertain. Germline V gives CDR1 MNHEY, CDR2 SVGAGI. Trimming took off 2 bases at V and 2 bases at J, with 7 bases between the two ends. The CDR3 is 14 residues long. The CDR3: CASSYGVGNQPQHF. CDR3 sequence (DNA): TGTGCCAGCAGTTACGGGGTTGGCAATCAGCCCCAGCATTTT.